The 18 T cell receptor beta chains below come from one sample, sequenced in a study of response to subunit inactivated influenza vaccine. TCRdb analysed the RT-PCR reads with MiXCR anew, one entry per CDR3 protein. This table holds more than 700,000 distinct CDR3 sequences, about 20% found once. Specimen: PBMCs from blood, collected more than 4 days after vaccination. The receptors were gathered from a man aged 50 to 60 who received an inactivated influenza vaccine.

CDR3 nucleotide sequence: TGTGCCAGCAGCCAAGGGACTAGCGGGGGAAAGTTCTTC. It specifies CASSQGTSGGKFF. The chain combines TRBV3-1 with TRBJ2-1; 13 bases agree with TRBD2. The germline V gene has CDR1 LGHDT and CDR2 YNNKEL (reference sequence). This CDR3 is built from 13 residues. J was trimmed by 14 bases and V by 1 base; bases with no gene match: 2.

This clonotype was seen a handful of times. The chain is built from TRBV20-1 and TRBJ2-3, with TRBD2 matching 12 bases. V gave up 0 bases and J gave up 2 bases; unmatched junction bases: 3. The V gene's germline CDR1 is DFQATT and CDR2 SNEGSKA (reference sequence). CDR3 length: 16 amino acids. CDR3 DNA: TGCAGTGCTAGAGAACTAGCGGGGGGTACCACAGATACGCAGTATTTT. It codes for CSARELAGGTTDTQYF.

The sample holds one count of this clonotype. A clone one base away is much larger, so this may be a read error. V gene TRBV29-1 combines with J gene TRBJ2-7; D perhaps matches TRBD2 (6 bases). The CDR3 runs 13 residues. V lost 4 bases, J lost 6 bases, and 16 bases lay in between. Looked up from germline, CDR1 is SQVTM and CDR2 is ANQGSEA. The CDR3 DNA sequence: TGCAGCGTTGGGGGAATGATGGGAGGCGAGCAGTACTTC. Translating gives CSVGGMMGGEQYF.

This clonotype turned up a few times. The chain is built from TRBV11-2 and TRBJ2-2; 8 nucleotides match TRBD1. CDR1 is SGHAT, CDR2 FQNNGV, per germline. CDR3 length: 16 residues. V lost 1 base, J lost 5 bases, and 6 bases stayed unmatched. In DNA, the CDR3 is TGTGCCAGCAGCTTAGTTGGCAGGGGGCGGACCGGGGAGCTGTTTTTT. Amino acid sequence: CASSLVGRGRTGELFF.

V and J are TRBV3-1 and TRBJ2-1, with a tentative D call TRBD2 (6 bases). The V end was cut by 0 bases, the J end by 2 bases, with 14 bases between. CDR3 size: 17 residues. Per germline, CDR1 LGHDT and CDR2 YNNKEL (reference sequence). CDR3 residues: CASSQDPFSGAYNEQFF. The CDR3 DNA reads as TGTGCCAGCAGCCAAGATCCCTTTTCGGGGGCCTACAATGAGCAGTTCTTC.

The V gene is TRBV29-1, the J gene TRBJ2-1, with TRBD2 identical over 8 bases. Germline-derived CDR1 and CDR2 are SQVTM and ANQGSEA. V shed 2 bases and J 5 bases; nucleotides not matched to a gene: 5. CDR3 size: 14 residues. CDR3 residues: CSVETVLADNEQFF. The CDR3, as DNA: TGCAGCGTTGAAACTGTACTAGCGGACAATGAGCAGTTCTTC.

This clonotype was observed a handful of times. The V and J genes are TRBV6-5 and TRBJ2-1, with TRBD1 identical over 9 bases. Trimming cost V 7 bases and J 13 bases; bases outside gene matches: 8. The CDR3 is 12 amino acids. CDR1 and CDR2 (germline): MNHEY, SVGAGI. The DNA for the CDR3 is TGTGCCAGCACTAATACAGGGGGCCGCCAGTTCTTC. Its translation: CASTNTGGRQFF.

The rearrangement joins TRBV20-1 to TRBJ1-6; 9 bases line up with TRBD1. This CDR3 spans 15 amino acids. J gave up 12 bases and V 1 base, and 10 bases lay outside the gene matches. CDR1 and CDR2 (germline): DFQATT, SNEGSKA (reference sequence). CDR3 nucleotide sequence: TGCAGTGCTAGAGGGGGACAGGGATCTCTAGGACCCCTCCACTTT. This codes for CSARGGQGSLGPLHF.

The gene calls are TRBV2 and TRBJ2-6, with 7 bases that match TRBD2. V shed 8 bases, J shed 0 bases, and the junction held 4 bases outside the gene matches. The CDR3 length is 15 residues. Germline V gives CDR1 SNHLY, CDR2 FYNNEI. The CDR3 DNA reads as TGTGCCAGCCAATGGGGGGGCTCTGGGGCCAACGTCCTGACTTTC. Translation: CASQWGGSGANVLTF.

This clonotype was observed many times. The genes are TRBV7-2 and TRBJ2-1; TRBD2 might be the D (7 bases). Germline V CDR1 and CDR2: SGHTA, FQGNSA. The CDR3 sequence is 16 residues long. The V end lost 5 bases, the J end lost 9 bases, and 23 bases lay between the germline ends. CDR3 sequence reads: CASSPSLSGGGGEQFF. CDR3 nucleotide sequence: TGTGCCAGCAGCCCGAGTCTGAGCGGAGGGGGGGGTGAGCAGTTCTTC.

The chain combines TRBV5-1 with TRBJ2-5; 9 bases fit TRBD2. With 4 bases clipped from V and 3 bases from J, the junction kept 7 bases outside the gene matches. The CDR3 extends over 15 amino acids. Germline CDR1 reads SGHRS; CDR2 reads YFSETQ. The chain's CDR3 is CASSRSGGREETQYF. CDR3 DNA: TGCGCCAGCAGCCGTAGCGGGGGAAGGGAAGAGACCCAGTACTTC. The variable domain in full, completed from reference TRBV5-1 and TRBJ2-5, reads KAGVTQTPRYLIKTRGQQVTLSCSPISGHRSVSWYQQTPGQGLQFLFEYFSETQRNKGNFPGRFSGRQFSNSRSEMNVSTLELGDSALYLCASSRSGGREETQYFGPGTRLLVL.

There are a few counts of this clonotype. J is TRBJ2-7 and V is TRBV7-9; tentatively, D is TRBD1 (6 bases). V gave up 1 base and J gave up 2 bases, with 12 bases separating them. The CDR3 totals 15 residues. The V gene's germline CDR1 is SEHNR and CDR2 FQNEAQ (reference sequence). The CDR3 loop reads CASSLGQGRTYEQYF. CDR3 DNA sequence: TGTGCCAGCAGCTTAGGGCAGGGGCGAACCTACGAGCAGTACTTC.

The chain combines TRBV5-1 with TRBJ2-2; D is uncertain. The germline gives CDR1 SGHRS, CDR2 YFSETQ. This CDR3 comprises 14 residues. V lost 4 bases and J 3 bases, leaving 10 bases between the germline ends. This CDR3 is CASSVTVYTGELFF. The CDR3 DNA reads TGCGCCAGCAGCGTGACGGTCTACACCGGGGAGCTGTTTTTT.

This clonotype occurred a few times. The chain employs TRBV13 and TRBJ1-2; D gene unclear. This CDR3 spans 15 amino acids. Germline assignment: CDR1 PRHDT and CDR2 FYEKMQ (reference sequence). Trimming removed 1 base from V and 2 bases from J, with 11 bases in between. The CDR3 sequence: CASSLVAVSNYGYTF. The CDR3, as DNA: TGTGCCAGCAGCTTAGTAGCCGTCTCAAACTATGGCTACACCTTC.

This clonotype has ten or more counts. The chain joins TRBV28 to TRBJ2-7; D possibly uses TRBD1 or TRBD2 (6 bases each). Per germline, CDR1 MDHEN and CDR2 SYDVKM. V gave up 5 bases and J gave up 1 base, with 21 bases separating them. The CDR3 contains 17 residues. CDR3 loop: CASSPRGLARGSYEQYF. The CDR3 DNA sequence: TGTGCCAGCAGTCCCCGGGGGCTAGCCAGGGGTTCCTACGAGCAGTACTTC.

This clonotype has only a few counts. The rearrangement joins TRBV18 to TRBJ1-1, with D possibly TRBD1 on 6 matching bases. V was trimmed by 1 base and J by 4 bases, leaving 13 bases between them. The CDR3 has 15 amino acids. Looked up from germline, CDR1 is KGHSH and CDR2 is LQKENI. CDR3 residues: CASSPHPGDTTEAFF. In DNA form, the CDR3 reads TGTGCCAGCTCACCACATCCGGGGGACACCACTGAAGCTTTCTTT.

The genes are TRBV5-1 and TRBJ1-1; tentatively, D is TRBD1 (5 bases). The ends were cut back, 4 bases at V and 6 bases at J, with 22 bases in the middle. CDR1 is SGHRS, CDR2 YFSETQ, per germline. This CDR3 comprises 16 residues. The CDR3 DNA reads TGCGCCAGCAGCGCCCTGACCGGGGCCCTAAACGCTGAAGCTTTCTTT. Translating gives CASSALTGALNAEAFF.

This clonotype was seen at least ten times. The gene calls are TRBV12-3 or TRBV12-4 and TRBJ2-1, with 12 bases matching TRBD2. The V and J ends lost 6 bases and 7 bases, in that order; junction bases with no gene match: 4. This CDR3 is built from 14 residues. The CDR3 DNA is TGTGCCAGCAGCCGGACTAGCGGGATAAATGAGCAGTTCTTC. Its translation is CASSRTSGINEQFF.